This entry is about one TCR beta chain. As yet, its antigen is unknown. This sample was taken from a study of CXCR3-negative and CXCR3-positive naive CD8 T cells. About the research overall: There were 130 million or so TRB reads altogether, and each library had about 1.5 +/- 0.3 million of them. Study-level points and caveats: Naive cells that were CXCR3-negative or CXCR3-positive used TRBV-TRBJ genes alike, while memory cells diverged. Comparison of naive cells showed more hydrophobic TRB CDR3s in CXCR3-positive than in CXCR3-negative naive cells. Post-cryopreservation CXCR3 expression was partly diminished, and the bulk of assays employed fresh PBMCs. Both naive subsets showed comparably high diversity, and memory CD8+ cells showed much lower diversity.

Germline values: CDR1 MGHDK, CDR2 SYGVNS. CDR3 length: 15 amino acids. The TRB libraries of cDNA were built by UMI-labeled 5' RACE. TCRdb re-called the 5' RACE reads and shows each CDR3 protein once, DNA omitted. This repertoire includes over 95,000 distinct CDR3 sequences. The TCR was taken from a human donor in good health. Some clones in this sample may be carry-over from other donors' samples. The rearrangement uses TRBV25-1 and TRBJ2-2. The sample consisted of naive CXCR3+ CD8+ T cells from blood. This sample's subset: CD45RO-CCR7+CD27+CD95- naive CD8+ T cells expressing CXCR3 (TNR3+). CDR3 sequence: CASSDRSANTGELFF.